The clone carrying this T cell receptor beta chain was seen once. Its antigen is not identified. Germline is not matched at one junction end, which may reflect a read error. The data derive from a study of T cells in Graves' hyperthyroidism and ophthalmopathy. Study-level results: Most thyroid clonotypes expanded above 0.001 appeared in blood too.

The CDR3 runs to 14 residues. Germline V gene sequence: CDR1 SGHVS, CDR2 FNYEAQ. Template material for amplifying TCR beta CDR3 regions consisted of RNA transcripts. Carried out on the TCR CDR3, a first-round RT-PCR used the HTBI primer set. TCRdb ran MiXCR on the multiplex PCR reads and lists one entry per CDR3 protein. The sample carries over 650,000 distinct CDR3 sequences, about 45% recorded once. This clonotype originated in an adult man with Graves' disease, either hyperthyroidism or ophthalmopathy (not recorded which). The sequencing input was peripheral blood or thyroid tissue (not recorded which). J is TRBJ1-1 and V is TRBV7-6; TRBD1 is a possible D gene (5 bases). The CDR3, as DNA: TGCGCCAGCAGCAAAGTGACAGATTTACCTGAAGCTTTCTTT. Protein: CASSKVTDLPEAFF. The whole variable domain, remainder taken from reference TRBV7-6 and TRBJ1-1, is GAGVSQSPRYKVTKRGQDVALRCDPISGHVSLYWYRQALGQGPEFLTYFNYEAQQDKSGLPNDRFSAERPEGSISTLTIQRTEQRDSAMYRCASSKVTDLPEAFFGQGTRLTVV.